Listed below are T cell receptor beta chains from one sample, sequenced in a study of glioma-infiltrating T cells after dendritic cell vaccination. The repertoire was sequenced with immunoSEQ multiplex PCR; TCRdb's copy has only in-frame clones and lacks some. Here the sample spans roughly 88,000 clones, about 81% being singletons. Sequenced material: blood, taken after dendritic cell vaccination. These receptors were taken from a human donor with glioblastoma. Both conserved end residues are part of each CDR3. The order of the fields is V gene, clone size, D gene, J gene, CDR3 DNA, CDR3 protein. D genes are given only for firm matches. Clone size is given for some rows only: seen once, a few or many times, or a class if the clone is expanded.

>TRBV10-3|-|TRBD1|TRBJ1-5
TGTGCCATCAGCCCCGGACAGGGCGATCAGCCCCAGCATTTT
CAISPGQGDQPQHF
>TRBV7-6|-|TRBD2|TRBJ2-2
TGTGCCAGCAGCGTATATCACAGCGGGAAAGTGGAGCTGTTTTTT
CASSVYHSGKVELFF
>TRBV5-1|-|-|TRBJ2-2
TGCGCCAGCAGCCTCTCATCGTCCCCGCGTTTTTCCGGGGAGCTGTTTTTT
CASSLSSSPRFSGELFF
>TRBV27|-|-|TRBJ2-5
TGTGCCAGCAGTGCCTGGACTGCGCCGGCGTCGACCCAGTACTTC
CASSAWTAPASTQYF
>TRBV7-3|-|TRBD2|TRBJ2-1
TGTGCCAGCAGCCCATCCGGGACTAGCGGATCCGAGCAGTTCTTC
CASSPSGTSGSEQFF
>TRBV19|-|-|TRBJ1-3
TGTGCCAGTAGTTTCTACAAAGGGGATTCTGGAAACACCATATATTTT
CASSFYKGDSGNTIYF
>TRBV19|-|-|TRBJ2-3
TGTGCCAGTAGTATAATGGGAGGCCCAGATACGCAGTATTTT
CASSIMGGPDTQYF
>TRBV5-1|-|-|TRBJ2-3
TGCGCCAGCAGCTTGGAACGGGGTACGCAGTATTTT
CASSLERGTQYF
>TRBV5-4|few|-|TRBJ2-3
TGTGCCAGCAGCTTCGGTACAGATACGCAGTATTTT
CASSFGTDTQYF
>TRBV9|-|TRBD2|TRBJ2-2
TGTGCCAGCAGCGGACCCGGGACTAGCGGGAGGTTCACCGGGGAGCTGTTTTTT
CASSGPGTSGRFTGELFF